This entry features one T cell receptor (beta chain) sequence. Time point specified: after dendritic cell vaccination, including at tumor progression/relapse. These data originate in a study of glioma-infiltrating T cells after dendritic cell vaccination. The germline CDR1 and CDR2 sequences are MGHRA and YSYEKL. Unmatched junction bases numbered 5, after V lost 3 bases and J lost 3 bases. The CDR3 length is 15 residues. The primer mix had 60 V beta and 13 J beta primers. The data were produced by immunoSEQ multiplex PCR, yet TCRdb's version contains in-frame clones alone and is incomplete. Altogether fewer than 70,000 clones are present, 70% to 90% being singletons, with the ten largest covering approximately 8.9%.

The rearrangement uses TRBV4-1 and TRBJ2-3, with 8 positions matching TRBD2. The receptor was derived from a human donor with glioblastoma. Sequenced material: blood, taken after dendritic cell vaccination. CDR3 sequence (DNA): TGCGCCAGCAGCCATACGGCGGGGGGAACAGATACGCAGTATTTT. Translating it yields CASSHTAGGTDTQYF.